This TCR beta chain came from a study of shared clonotypes between healthy human individuals (dated by TCRdb to between 2020 and 2021). For context, the study as a whole: A few men and a couple of women, aged 18 to 49 years, made up the cohort. Leukapheresis yielded between about 0.85 and 9 billion PBMCs per donor. For each donor, CD4 naive and CD4 memory were each given three plates, CD8 naive was given two plates, and CD8 memory was given one plate. To estimate repertoire size and how much clonotype sharing occurs between individuals, the study deeply sequenced the blood TCR repertoires of about five healthy adults. Libraries were prepared and TCR repertoires were sequenced by different laboratories using diverse techniques, in order to increase sequencing depth and limit assay-specific biases. Points the paper makes about the study in general: Sampling was restricted to blood, and TCR repertoires in tissue are likely to differ from TCR repertoires in blood. Naive subsets generally had larger estimated clonotype richness than memory subsets. About 5% of naive CD4, 3% to 4% of naive CD8, about 2.5% of memory CD4, and 0.35% to 0.5% of memory CD8 clonotypes were shared across four donors. Compared with non-shared clonotypes, clonotypes shared by all four sorted-subset donors had higher generation probabilities. Even with the large sequencing depth, rarefaction of the sorted-subset datasets indicated that sequencing was incomplete. Based on pairwise subsampling, the degree of clonotype sharing among donors was expected to be affected by sequencing depth. Because the study included only a small number of donors, the genetic and exposure-history diversity represented was limited.

Using the deep immunoSEQ assay, TCR CDR3 regions were amplified from genomic DNA by multiplex PCR. Extracted genomic DNA from each cell subset was distributed evenly across all wells of several immunoSEQ 96-well plates, and each plate was treated as a replicate. Each replicate PCR for sorted subsets received approximately 220 ng genomic DNA, equal to about 29,000 T cell genomes. Purified libraries were measured with a Qubit 3.0 fluorometer, size-checked on a Bioanalyzer 2100, and measured again with the KAPA Library Quantification kit. Every immunoSEQ 96-well plate was sequenced on a dedicated single-read 150-cycle Illumina NextSeq 550 flow cell. The study's own analysis went as follows. The immunoSEQ output contained only junctional sequences without quality scores, so filtering could not match that applied to full-length reads. Sequences were annotated with PyIR, a Python wrapper for IgBLAST v1.9, and V/J genes and CDR3 were assigned using IMGT germline references. Reads were filtered out if the reads had weak V/J assignments (E-value above 1e-6), no CDR3, stop codons, out-of-frame junctions, or ambiguous translated residues. V3J clonotypes were defined as sequences sharing the same inferred V gene, J gene, and CDR3 amino acid sequence. Percentage overlap between repertoires was computed as shared unique clonotypes divided by the size of the smaller repertoire. Three approaches were used to assess repertoire richness: RTK rarefaction, the Chao1 estimator, and Recon v2.1 estimates of unobserved clonotypes. For all TCRbeta clonotypes obtained by the gDNA method from a few donors, generation probabilities were computed with OLGA. This immuneACCESS table, as held by TCRdb, lists in-frame sequences with V and J called but not all clones. Of the missing ones, under half trace to an unresolved V gene in checked studies; the others have no known cause. V and J calls and clone size come straight from that table; D and trimming were deduced from the DNA. The sample table holds millions of clones, of which approximately 95% were seen once. The ten largest clones take up 0.39% of the sample.

With respect to this clone: It has no known antigen specificity. Base quality data are lacking; no much larger clone is found one base away.

The donors were healthy, HIV-negative adults with no recently reported acute infections or vaccinations. Every donor was a Caucasian adult living in Nashville, Tennessee, USA. CD4+ T cells were enriched by magnetic negative selection, after which naive cells were positively selected on CD45RA and the negative fraction was taken as the memory subset. After blood collection by leukapheresis, PBMCs were isolated using Ficoll-Histopaque density gradient centrifugation and then cryopreserved in the vapor phase of liquid nitrogen. Analytical flow cytometry was used to check the purity and quantity of each magnetically sorted T cell population. Genomic DNA was isolated from each sorted fraction and quantified by UV absorbance on a Nanodrop 2000c. This sequence originates from a man aged 18 to 30 in good health. Some clones in this sample may be carry-over from other donors' samples. Specimen: naive CD4+ T cells from PBMCs. The cell subset or site tag for this specimen amounts to: CD45RA+ positively selected.

The CDR3 corresponds to CASSVGTSGYYEQYF. The nucleotides are TGTGCCAGCAGCGTCGGGACTAGCGGGTACTACGAGCAGTACTTC. Here the chain combines TRBV5-4 and TRBJ2-7; the central 12 bases match TRBD2. The CDR3 has 15 amino acids, counting the end cysteine and phenylalanine. The DNA shown is the 45-base CDR3, in frame from base 1. V loses 4 bases at its end and J loses 3 bases; junction bases beyond the gene matches: 5. CDR1 and CDR2 are drawn from the germline V gene (reference sequence): SGHNT, YYREEE.